This entry lists 19 T cell receptor beta chains sequenced from one sample in a study of CD8 T cells in ankylosing spondylitis. Each CDR3 protein gets one entry after TCRdb re-called the 5' RACE reads with MiXCR. The sample records 380,000 or so distinct CDR3 sequences, 20% being singletons. Sample: blood, either unsorted or a sorted T cell fraction (not recorded which). These receptors all stem from a male donor with ankylosing spondylitis or in good health (not recorded which).

The DNA for the CDR3 is TGTGCCAGCAGAACCCGGGACAGGGGTTTAGCCAAAAACATTCAGTACTTC. Translated: CASRTRDRGLAKNIQYF. V is TRBV7-6 and J is TRBJ2-4; 10 bases line up with TRBD1. The CDR3 is 17 residues long. Germline V CDR1 and CDR2: SGHVS, FNYEAQ. Germline trimming cut 6 bases from V and 0 bases from J; bases unmatched to any gene: 8.

The J gene is TRBJ2-3, the V gene TRBV3-1, with a weak D call TRBD2 (6 bases). The CDR3 runs 14 residues. Germline V gives CDR1 LGHDT, CDR2 YNNKEL (reference sequence). V lost 6 bases to trimming and J lost 2 bases, with 12 bases between them. CDR3 residues: CASSNGGNTDTQYF. CDR3 nucleotide sequence: TGTGCCAGCAGTAACGGGGGAAACACAGATACGCAGTATTTT.

The chain combines TRBV12-3 or TRBV12-4 with TRBJ2-7; TRBD2 aligns across 7 bases. This CDR3 is 14 amino acids long. V was pared by 3 bases and J by 3 bases, with 5 bases of the junction left unmatched. CDR3 sequence: CASSLVPSGYEQYF. The DNA for the CDR3 is TGTGCCAGCAGTTTGGTACCTAGCGGCTACGAGCAGTACTTC.

This rearrangement joins TRBV5-6 to TRBJ2-5, with D perhaps TRBD1 or TRBD2 (5 bases each). CDR1 and CDR2 from the germline V gene are SGHDT and YYEEEE. V was pared by 2 bases and J by 2 bases, with 13 bases between. The CDR3 contains 15 residues. This chain's CDR3 is CASSFIQGEQETQYF. CDR3 DNA sequence: TGTGCCAGCAGCTTTATCCAGGGAGAGCAAGAGACCCAGTACTTC.

In its sample, this clonotype was seen a few times. The V call is TRBV5-4, the J call TRBJ2-2, with 9 bases matching TRBD1. The trim removed 3 bases at V and 5 bases at J, leaving 2 bases unmatched. Germline assignment: CDR1 SGHNT and CDR2 YYREEE (reference sequence). The CDR3 is 14 amino acids. In DNA, the CDR3 is TGTGCCAGCAGCTACGACAGGGGGACCGGGGAGCTGTTTTTT. Residues: CASSYDRGTGELFF.

The gene calls are TRBV12-3 or TRBV12-4 and TRBJ2-7; the D is unclear. This CDR3 is 13 amino acids long. V was trimmed by 6 bases and J by 5 bases, leaving 14 bases between them. The CDR3 DNA reads TGTGCCAGCAGCCCAGCCGGAACACACGAGCAGTACTTC. As protein: CASSPAGTHEQYF.

The rearrangement uses TRBV4-1 and TRBJ2-2, with D perhaps matching TRBD2 (6 bases). Trimming took off 1 base at V and 7 bases at J, with 10 bases between the two ends. Per germline, CDR1 MGHRA and CDR2 YSYEKL. This CDR3 contains 14 residues. The CDR3 loop is CASSQGSGSGELFF. The CDR3 coding sequence is TGCGCCAGCAGCCAAGGGTCCGGGAGCGGGGAGCTGTTTTTT.

This chain links TRBV27 with TRBJ2-7, with a weak D call TRBD2 (6 bases). Trimming took 2 bases from V and 5 from J, leaving 16 bases between them. This CDR3 spans 15 amino acids. CDR1 and CDR2 (germline): MNHEY, SMNVEV (reference sequence). Here the CDR3 reads CASSLAGRLGDEQYF. In nucleotides, the CDR3 is TGTGCCAGCAGTTTAGCGGGGAGGCTGGGTGACGAGCAGTACTTC.

J is TRBJ2-1 and V is TRBV10-2, with a weak D call TRBD1 (7 bases). The CDR3 totals 17 residues. Looked up from germline, CDR1 is WSHSY and CDR2 is SAAADI. V was shortened by 2 bases and J by 0 bases, with 14 bases between the two germline ends. The CDR3 protein is CASSEAGGLSSYNEQFF. The CDR3 DNA reads TGCGCCAGCAGTGAGGCAGGGGGACTTAGCTCCTACAATGAGCAGTTCTTC.

The CDR3 here is CASTQANYGYTF. CDR3 coding DNA: TGTGCCAGCACGCAGGCTAACTATGGCTACACCTTC. The chain uses TRBV5-6 and TRBJ1-2; D not resolved. CDR1 SGHDT and CDR2 YYEEEE come from the germline V gene. CDR3 size: 12 residues. The ends were cut back, 6 bases at V and 0 bases at J, with 6 bases in the middle.

This clonotype was recorded only once. The chain carries TRBV7-2 and TRBJ2-3; 8 bases align to TRBD2. V was pared by 1 base and J by 3 bases, with 9 bases of the junction left unmatched. There are 17 residues in the CDR3. CDR1 is SGHTA, CDR2 FQGNSA, per germline. CDR3 in amino acids: CASSLVGGGPGTDTQYF. The CDR3, as DNA: TGTGCCAGCAGCTTAGTTGGCGGGGGGCCTGGGACAGATACGCAGTATTTT.

The chain links TRBV6-1 to TRBJ2-5; 8 bases align to TRBD1. Germline V gene lookup returns CDR1 MNHNS and CDR2 SASEGT. V was pared by 6 bases and J by 2 bases, with 5 bases of the junction left unmatched. The CDR3 runs to 14 residues. As DNA, the CDR3 is TGTGCCAGCAGCCACAGGGGGGATCAAGAGACCCAGTACTTC. Protein: CASSHRGDQETQYF.

The chain joins TRBV20-1 to TRBJ1-2, with D unclear. Trimming left V 2 bases short and J 3 bases short, with 10 bases between. This CDR3 spans 13 amino acids. Germline assignment: CDR1 DFQATT and CDR2 SNEGSKA (reference sequence). The CDR3 sequence is CSARIGEHYGYTF. CDR3 DNA sequence: TGCAGTGCTAGAATTGGGGAACACTATGGCTACACCTTC.

The chain joins TRBV5-1 to TRBJ2-3; tentative D call: TRBD2 (5 bases). V lost 3 bases, J lost 5 bases, and 13 bases lay in between. Per germline, CDR1 SGHRS and CDR2 YFSETQ. The CDR3 loop spans 14 amino acids. The chain's CDR3 is CASSYRASLDTQYF. For the CDR3, the DNA is TGCGCCAGCAGCTATCGGGCTAGCTTAGATACGCAGTATTTT.

This chain links TRBV28 with TRBJ2-5; 11 nucleotides match TRBD1. Germline CDR1 MDHEN, CDR2 SYDVKM. The CDR3 is 16 residues long. J lost 1 base, V lost 5 bases, and 6 bases had no gene match. CDR3 region: CASSPGQGALQETQYF. The CDR3 DNA reads as TGTGCCAGCAGTCCCGGACAGGGGGCTCTCCAAGAGACCCAGTACTTC. Complete variable domain (other parts from reference TRBV28 and TRBJ2-5): DVKVTQSSRYLVKRTGEKVFLECVQDMDHENMFWYRQDPGLGLRLIYFSYDVKMKEKGDIPEGYSVSREKKERFSLILESASTNQTSMYLCASSPGQGALQETQYFGPGTRLLVL.

This chain joins TRBV6-6 and TRBJ1-2, with no clear D. The germline V gene encodes CDR1 MNHNY and CDR2 SVGAGI (reference sequence). The germline V and J ends were trimmed by 1 base and 3 bases, with 6 bases remaining between them. The CDR3 is 13 residues long. This CDR3 is CASSYLQYYGYTF. The CDR3, as DNA: TGTGCCAGCAGTTACTTACAGTACTATGGCTACACCTTC.

This clonotype was detected only a few times. The CDR3 loop reads CAIGNLGQGITGANVLTF. Here the CDR3 DNA reads TGTGCCATCGGCAACCTAGGACAGGGTATCACTGGGGCCAACGTCCTGACTTTC. The V call is TRBV10-3, the J call TRBJ2-6; TRBD1 agrees at 8 bases. The CDR3 spans 18 residues. CDR1 is ENHRY and CDR2 is SYGVKD in the germline V gene. V was pared by 8 bases and J by 2 bases, with 14 bases of the junction left unmatched.

This clonotype was detected only a few times. The rearrangement links TRBV12-3 or TRBV12-4 to TRBJ1-4; D is uncertain. This CDR3 region has 14 residues. V lost 3 bases, J lost 7 bases, and 12 bases lay in between. CDR3 amino acids: CASSFPGIGEKLFF. The CDR3 DNA reads as TGTGCCAGCAGTTTCCCCGGGATCGGTGAAAAACTGTTTTTT.

This clonotype was counted between two and nine times. The gene calls are TRBV6-5 and TRBJ2-1; D is ambiguous. Germline V gene lookup returns CDR1 MNHEY and CDR2 SVGAGI. V was cut by 0 bases and J by 3 bases, with 12 bases left in between. CDR3 size: 16 residues. The CDR3 loop reads CASSYSITANYNEQFF. CDR3 in DNA: TGTGCCAGCAGTTACTCGATTACAGCGAACTACAATGAGCAGTTCTTC.